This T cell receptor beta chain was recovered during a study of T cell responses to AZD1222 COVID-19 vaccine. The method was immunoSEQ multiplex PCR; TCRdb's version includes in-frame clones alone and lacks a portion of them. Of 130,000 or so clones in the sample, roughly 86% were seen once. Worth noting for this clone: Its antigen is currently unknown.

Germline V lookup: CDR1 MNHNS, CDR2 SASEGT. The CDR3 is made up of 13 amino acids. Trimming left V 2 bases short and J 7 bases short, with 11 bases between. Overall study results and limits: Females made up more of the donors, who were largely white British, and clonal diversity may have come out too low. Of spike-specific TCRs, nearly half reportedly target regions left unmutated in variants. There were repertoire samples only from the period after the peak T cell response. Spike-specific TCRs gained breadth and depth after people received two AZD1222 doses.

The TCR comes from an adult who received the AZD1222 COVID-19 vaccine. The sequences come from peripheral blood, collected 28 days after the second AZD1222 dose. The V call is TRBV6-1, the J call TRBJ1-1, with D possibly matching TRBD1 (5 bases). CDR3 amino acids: CASSEIRGFEAFF. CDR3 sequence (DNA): TGTGCCAGCAGTGAAATTCGGGGGTTTGAAGCTTTCTTT.